The 17 T cell receptor beta chains below were found in one sample sequenced in a study of shared clonotypes between healthy human individuals. Generated by immunoSEQ multiplex PCR, the TCRdb table keeps only in-frame clones and is missing some. The top ten clones hold about 12% of a sample with roughly 500,000 clones, 70% to 80% of them seen once. Sequencing input: PBMCs. These receptor sequences come from a woman in her thirties or forties in good health. Some clones in this sample may be carry-over from other donors' samples.

J is TRBJ2-1 and V is TRBV4-3; 7 nucleotides align to TRBD2. Germline V gene lookup returns CDR1 LGHNA and CDR2 YSLEER. V was pared by 1 base and J by 7 bases, with 4 bases of the junction left unmatched. The CDR3 sequence is 14 residues long. The CDR3 region has the DNA TGCGCCAGCAGCCAAGTCAGCGGGAAAAATGAGCAGTTCTTC. This sequence encodes CASSQVSGKNEQFF.

CDR3 region: CASSGMGNQPQHF. CDR3 nucleotide sequence: TGTGCCAGCAGTGGTATGGGCAATCAGCCCCAGCATTTT. The chain couples TRBV2 to TRBJ1-5; D unresolved. The V gene's germline CDR1 is SNHLY and CDR2 FYNNEI. Trimming pared 4 bases from V and 2 bases from J, leaving 6 bases between. The CDR3 length is 13 residues.

The chain links TRBV30 to TRBJ2-2; D remains ambiguous. With 7 bases removed from V and 6 bases from J, the gap between germline ends came to 9 bases. This CDR3 spans 11 amino acids. Germline CDR1 is GTSNPN and CDR2 is SVGIG (reference sequence). The CDR3 region has the DNA TGTGCCTTCCAGGACCCCGGGGAGCTGTTTTTT. This sequence encodes CAFQDPGELFF.

This clone was counted between two and nine times. The V gene is TRBV4-2, the J gene TRBJ1-2, with D hard to call. The CDR3 contains 15 residues. Germline CDR1 reads LGHNA; CDR2 reads YNFKEQ. V lost 4 bases and J 3 bases, leaving 15 bases between the germline ends. The CDR3, as DNA: TGTGCCAGCAGCCCACCACAAGGTGGCTACTATGGCTACACCTTC. Its protein product is CASSPPQGGYYGYTF.

This sequence joins TRBV2 and TRBJ1-5; TRBD1 is a possible D gene (6 bases). Germline V lookup: CDR1 SNHLY, CDR2 FYNNEI. V lost 6 bases and J 8 bases, leaving 17 bases between the germline ends. The CDR3 loop spans 14 amino acids. The CDR3 is CASSKTGGDKPQHF. The CDR3 coding sequence is TGTGCCAGCAGCAAGACAGGCGGGGATAAGCCCCAGCATTTT.

The V call is TRBV19, the J call TRBJ1-2; 8 bases align to TRBD1. In germline, CDR1 is LNHDA, CDR2 SQIVND (reference sequence). V lost 6 bases to trimming and J lost 5 bases; unmatched junction nucleotides: 14. The CDR3 has 16 amino acids. Here the CDR3 reads CASSHRRDRFGYGYTF. The CDR3 region has the DNA TGTGCCAGTAGCCACCGCCGGGACAGGTTTGGGTATGGCTACACCTTC.

This clone was detected once. The chain couples TRBV7-6 to TRBJ2-7; tentative D call: TRBD1 (6 bases). The germline V and J ends were trimmed by 7 bases and 0 bases, with 16 bases remaining between them. CDR3 length equals 15 residues. CDR1 is SGHVS, CDR2 FNYEAQ, per germline. The CDR3 protein is CASTPARGSSYEQYF. For the CDR3, the DNA is TGTGCCAGCACCCCGGCGAGGGGGAGCTCCTACGAGCAGTACTTC.

The genes are TRBV19 and TRBJ2-6; possible D gene TRBD1, 5 bases. Deletions cut 7 bases from V and 0 bases from J, with 16 bases between. The CDR3 sequence is 17 residues long. CDR1 LNHDA and CDR2 SQIVND come from the germline V gene (reference sequence). DNA of the CDR3: TGTGCCAGTATCCAACAGGCAAACCCCTCTGGGGCCAACGTCCTGACTTTC. It is translated as CASIQQANPSGANVLTF.

The chain carries TRBV20-1 and TRBJ2-1; D uncertain. This CDR3 contains 11 residues. V was pared by 5 bases and J by 8 bases, with 10 bases between. Germline CDR1 DFQATT, CDR2 SNEGSKA (reference sequence). The CDR3: CSAPWEDEQFF. CDR3 coding DNA: TGCAGTGCTCCCTGGGAAGATGAGCAGTTCTTC.

The chain joins TRBV28 to TRBJ1-1; TRBD1 might be the D (6 bases). The germline V and J ends were trimmed by 7 bases and 7 bases, with 13 bases remaining between them. Germline assignment: CDR1 MDHEN and CDR2 SYDVKM. The CDR3 runs 12 residues. CDR3 DNA: TGTGCCAGCACCACGGGACAAGGTGAAGCTTTCTTT. Protein: CASTTGQGEAFF.

The chain combines TRBV5-1 with TRBJ2-1; D unresolved. The CDR3 is 15 amino acids. Deletions cut 0 bases from V and 4 bases from J, with 11 bases between. Looked up from germline, CDR1 is SGHRS and CDR2 is YFSETQ. CDR3 DNA sequence: TGCGCCAGCAGCTTGGCCCCCCTACAATACAATGAGCAGTTCTTC. It yields the protein CASSLAPLQYNEQFF.

V gene TRBV27 combines with J gene TRBJ1-1, with no clear D. Trimming pared 2 bases from V and 3 bases from J, leaving 7 bases between. This CDR3 comprises 13 residues. CDR1 and CDR2 (germline): MNHEY, SMNVEV (reference sequence). CDR3 loop: CASSLVKDTEAFF. The CDR3 region has the DNA TGTGCCAGCAGTTTAGTGAAGGACACTGAAGCTTTCTTT.

The chain uses TRBV10-3 and TRBJ2-7, with 10 nucleotides matching TRBD2. The CDR3 sequence is 13 residues long. J was trimmed by 7 bases and V by 6 bases; bases with no gene match: 6. Germline CDR1 is ENHRY and CDR2 is SYGVKD. DNA of the CDR3: TGTGCCATCAGAAACGGGACTAGCGTAGAGCAGTACTTC. Its protein is CAIRNGTSVEQYF.

The gene calls are TRBV18 and TRBJ1-2, with D possibly matching TRBD1 (6 bases). Germline CDR1 reads KGHSH; CDR2 reads LQKENI. V lost 5 bases to trimming and J lost 0 bases, with 13 bases between them. The CDR3 contains 15 residues. CDR3 region: CASSNEGQTNYGYTF. CDR3 nucleotides: TGTGCCAGCTCAAACGAAGGACAGACTAACTATGGCTACACCTTC.

The rearrangement uses TRBV14 and TRBJ2-5, with D perhaps matching TRBD1 or TRBD2 (5 bases each). This CDR3 region has 15 residues. CDR1 is SGHDN and CDR2 is FVKESK in the germline V gene. V was trimmed by 0 bases and J by 5 bases, leaving 13 bases between them. The CDR3 reads CASSQEWGTGETQYF. CDR3 DNA: TGTGCCAGCAGCCAAGAGTGGGGGACCGGGGAGACCCAGTACTTC.

The CDR3 sequence is CASSFGLAGETQYF. In nucleotides, the CDR3 is TGTGCCAGCAGCTTCGGACTAGCGGGGGAGACCCAGTACTTC. The J gene is TRBJ2-5, the V gene TRBV7-9, with 12 bases matching TRBD2. J gave up 5 bases and V 3 bases, and 1 base lay outside the gene matches. This CDR3 is 14 amino acids long. The germline V gene has CDR1 SEHNR and CDR2 FQNEAQ (reference sequence).

CDR3 residues: CASSLGFGAPYEQYF. In nucleotides, the CDR3 is TGTGCCAGCAGCTTAGGTTTTGGCGCACCCTACGAGCAGTACTTC. The J gene is TRBJ2-7, the V gene TRBV7-3; D is undetermined. Per the germline V gene, CDR1 is SGHTA and CDR2 is FQGTGA. CDR3 length: 15 amino acids. V was clipped by 2 bases and J by 2 bases, with 13 bases between them. Supplemented by reference TRBV7-3 and TRBJ2-7, the full variable domain reads GAGVSQTPSNKVTEKGKYVELRCDPISGHTALYWYRQSLGQGPEFLIYFQGTGAADDSGLPNDRFFAVRPEGSVSTLKIQRTERGDSAVYLCASSLGFGAPYEQYFGPGTRLTVT.